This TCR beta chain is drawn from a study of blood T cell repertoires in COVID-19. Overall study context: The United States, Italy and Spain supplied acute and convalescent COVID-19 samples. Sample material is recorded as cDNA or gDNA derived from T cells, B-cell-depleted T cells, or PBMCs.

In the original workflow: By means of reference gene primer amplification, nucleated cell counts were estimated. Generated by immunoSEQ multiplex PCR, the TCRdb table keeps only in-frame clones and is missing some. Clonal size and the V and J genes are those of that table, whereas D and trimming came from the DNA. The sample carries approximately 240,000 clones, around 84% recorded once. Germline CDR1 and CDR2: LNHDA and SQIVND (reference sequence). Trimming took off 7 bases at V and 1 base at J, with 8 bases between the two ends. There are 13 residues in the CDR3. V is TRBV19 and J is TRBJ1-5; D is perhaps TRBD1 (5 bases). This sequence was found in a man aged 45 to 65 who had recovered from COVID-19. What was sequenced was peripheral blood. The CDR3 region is CASNQGSNQPQHF. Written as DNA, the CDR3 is TGTGCCAGTAATCAGGGCAGCAATCAGCCCCAGCATTTT.